What follows describes a single T cell receptor (beta chain). Its antigen is not known. This specimen belongs to a study of shared clonotypes between healthy human individuals. Across the study: The study used three CD4 naive, three CD4 memory, two CD8 naive and one CD8 memory plate per donor. Study results and limitations: Naive subsets generally had larger estimated richness than memory subsets.

Within Nashville, Tennessee resided all donors, each a Caucasian adult. Data came from immunoSEQ multiplex PCR; TCRdb stores just in-frame clones and leaves some out. The data contain roughly 1,600,000 clones, 98% to 99% of them singletons. Germline CDR1 and CDR2: SGHRS and YFSETQ. This CDR3 has 13 residues. V lost 7 bases and J lost 5, with 12 bases in between. The TCR sequence derives from a man between 25 and 39 years old in good health. Sequenced sample: naive CD4+ T cells sorted from blood. Subset described: CD45RA+ positively selected. The chain joins TRBV5-1 to TRBJ2-2; no firm D call. Here the CDR3 reads CASGVTETGELFF. Here the CDR3 DNA reads TGCGCCAGCGGGGTCACCGAAACCGGGGAGCTGTTTTTT.